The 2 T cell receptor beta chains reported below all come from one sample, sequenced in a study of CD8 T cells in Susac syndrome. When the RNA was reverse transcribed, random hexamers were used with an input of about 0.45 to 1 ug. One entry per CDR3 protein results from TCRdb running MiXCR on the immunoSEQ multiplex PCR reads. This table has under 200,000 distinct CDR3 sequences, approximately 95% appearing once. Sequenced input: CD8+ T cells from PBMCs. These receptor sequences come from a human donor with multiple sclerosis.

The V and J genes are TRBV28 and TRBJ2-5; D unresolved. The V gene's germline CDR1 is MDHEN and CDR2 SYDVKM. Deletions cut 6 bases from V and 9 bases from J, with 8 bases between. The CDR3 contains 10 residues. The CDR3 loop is CASRGWAQYF. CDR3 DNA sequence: TGTGCCAGCAGGGGGTGGGCCCAGTACTTC.

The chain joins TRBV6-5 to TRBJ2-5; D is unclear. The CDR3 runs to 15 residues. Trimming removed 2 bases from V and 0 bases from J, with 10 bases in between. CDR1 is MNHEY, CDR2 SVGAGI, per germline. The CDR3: CASSYTIDNQETQYF. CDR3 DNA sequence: TGTGCCAGCAGTTACACCATTGACAACCAAGAGACCCAGTACTTC.